This T cell receptor beta chain was sequenced for a study of PD-L1 blockade in urothelial cancer (dated by TCRdb to about 2017). In terms of the full investigation: All patients started therapy around 2014 and received atezolizumab 1,200 mg intravenously every 3 weeks. About nine tenths of the roughly 29 patients were males with bladder-origin urothelial cancer, and about 60% of the 29 reported a prior smoking history. An ECOG performance status of 0 or 1 was recorded for the patients, and 0 to 3 prior chemotherapy regimens had been received by the patients. Blood samples were analyzed at two time points: 3 weeks after treatment start (second dose) and 6 weeks after treatment start. A median of 141,255 T cells and 65,000 to 90,000 unique TCRs was obtained from blood samples, and a median clonality of approximately 0.077 was observed. The study, an exploratory multi-omic analysis, examined somatic, immune and clinical correlates of response to PD-L1 blockade with atezolizumab in urothelial cancer. TCR sequencing covered pretreatment tumor samples and matched, serially collected peripheral blood taken before and after atezolizumab treatment. Durable clinical benefit meant progression-free survival longer than 6 months, and TCR features were also tested against progression-free and overall survival. Whole exome sequencing and RNA sequencing of pretreatment tumors were performed alongside TCR sequencing in the same patients. Fewer than ten patients reached durable clinical benefit, while some 21 patients did not. Pretreatment blood TCR-seq was available for under 35 patients, at least one posttreatment blood collection was obtained for some 25 patients, and tumor TCR-seq was available for some 25 patients.

A total of 25 to 35 patients with locally advanced or metastatic urothelial carcinoma, treated at Memorial Sloan Kettering on a trial protocol, made up the cohort. Peripheral blood mononuclear cells were collected pretreatment and during treatment, with between 1 and 8 total time points obtained per patient. The Qiagen DNeasy Blood extraction kit was used to purify genomic DNA from total PBMCs and tumor samples. PBMCs were collected pretreatment and during treatment, and were isolated and stored as previously described. Synthetic TCR analog templates were spiked into each PCR so that absolute template abundance could be estimated from read counts. Using the immunoSEQ assay, TCRbeta CDR3 regions were amplified from genomic DNA with bias-controlled V and J gene primers. Sequencing of rearranged TCRbeta segments was done at approximately 20X coverage. The authors' pipeline ran thus. Clustering was used to correct sequencing errors, and CDR3s were annotated against IMGT to assign V, D and J genes. Out-of-frame and stop-codon sequences were excluded, and only productive TCRbeta rearrangements were used in downstream analyses. Clonality was computed as one minus Shannon entropy normalized by the log of the number of unique productive sequences. Clones differing between time points or between blood and tumor were identified by Fisher's exact test with Benjamini-Hochberg correction at adjusted p below 0.01. This is the immuneACCESS table as TCRdb keeps it, with only in-frame sequences that have V and J called. A part of the clones is gone; compared with another copy, unresolved V genes explain less than half, and the rest is unexplained. The DNA was the basis for D and trimming; V, J and clone size are from that table. The sample has 25,000 to 30,000 clones on record, around 90% of them singletons. About 1.7% of the sample is held by the ten biggest clonotypes.

Regarding this clone: The antigen this receptor binds is unknown. No clone much larger than this one lies a single base away; base qualities are absent.

Study-wide findings and limitations: A pretreatment peripheral blood TCR clonality below the median was linked to improved progression-free and overall survival. Because the sample size was small (n of about 29) and many exploratory analyses were performed, the results are intended to be hypothesis-generating. At 3 weeks after the start of treatment, tumor-associated TCR clones in peripheral blood had expanded more in patients with durable benefit (n ≈ 22, p = 0.022).

Counted from cysteine to phenylalanine, this CDR3 has 16 amino acids. Only CDR3 DNA remains: 48 bases, in frame from the first base. CDR1 and CDR2 are drawn from the germline V gene: ENHRY, SYGVKD. Trimming accounts for 2 bases at V and 3 bases at J, while the number of junction bases matched to no gene is 4. The starting material was PBMCs, obtained around atezolizumab (anti-PD-L1) treatment. This receptor was identified in a man aged 45-65 years with urothelial cancer. The chain is encoded by TRBV10-3 joined to TRBJ2-1; 10 central nucleotides agree with TRBD1. The sequenced DNA: TGTGCCATCAGTGAGGAGGGACAGGGGATCTACAATGAGCAGTTCTTC. It translates as CAISEEGQGIYNEQFF.